The clone carrying this T cell receptor beta chain has just one count. Following extraction, RNA underwent reverse transcription to cDNA, which served as the sequencing template. The data were produced by immunoSEQ multiplex PCR, yet TCRdb's version contains in-frame clones alone and is incomplete. The table lists some 200,000 clones, roughly 53% of them singletons, with roughly 12% in the top ten. Treatment specified: oral pan-JAK inhibitor, 5-10 mg twice daily. Deletions cut 0 bases from V and 10 bases from J, with 12 bases between. The CDR3 has 12 amino acids. Germline CDR1 is GTSNPN and CDR2 is SVGIG (reference sequence). This record comes from a study of CD8+ T cells in alopecia areata.

The sample in question was CD8+ T cells sorted from blood, obtained at week 24, from a patient treated with tofacitinib. The chain recombines TRBV30 with TRBJ1-1, with D possibly TRBD1 on 6 matching bases. The clonotype comes from a human donor with alopecia areata. The CDR3 sequence: CAWSVRVGGAFF. For the CDR3, the DNA is TGTGCCTGGAGTGTACGCGTAGGGGGAGCTTTCTTT.